The rows below give T cell receptor beta chains drawn from one sample of a study of shared clonotypes between healthy human individuals. Libraries were prepared by immunoSEQ multiplex PCR; TCRdb keeps only in-frame clonotypes and omits some of them. Of about 1 million clones listed, about 75% are singletons. The sequencing sample was made of memory CD4+ T cells sorted from blood. Every receptor here comes from a man younger than 35 in good health. Each CDR3 is given with its conserved first and last residue. D genes are given only for firm matches. The size entry is marked missing in some rows and otherwise reads once, few, many or a size class.

>.|TRBJ2-3|.|TRBV6-4
CASSEDRSSGVTDTQYF
TGTGCCAGCAGTGAGGATCGGAGTAGCGGCGTCACAGATACGCAGTATTTT
>once|TRBJ2-1|.|TRBV10-1
CASKTSGGAFNEQFF
TGCGCCAGCAAAACTAGTGGGGGGGCCTTTAATGAGCAGTTCTTC
>few|TRBJ2-1|.|TRBV2
CASNQGGVNEQFF
TGTGCCAGCAACCAAGGGGGGGTCAATGAGCAGTTCTTC
>once|TRBJ2-7|.|TRBV1
CTSSQGLAAYEQYF
TGCACCAGCAGCCAGGGACTAGCGGCCTACGAGCAGTACTTC
>.|TRBJ2-1|TRBD2|TRBV2
CASSVGALAAILYNEQFF
TGTGCCAGCAGTGTGGGGGCACTAGCGGCGATCCTCTACAATGAGCAGTTCTTC
>.|TRBJ2-2|.|TRBV30
CAWCPSPAGELFF
TGTGCCTGGTGCCCCTCGCCCGCCGGGGAGCTGTTTTTT
>.|TRBJ1-4|TRBD1|TRBV5-4
CASSEKSGGEEKLFF
TGTGCCAGCAGCGAGAAATCAGGGGGCGAAGAAAAACTGTTTTTT
>.|TRBJ1-1|.|TRBV5-1
CASSLEAGNTEAFF
TGCGCCAGCAGCTTGGAGGCGGGGAACACTGAAGCTTTCTTT
>.|TRBJ2-4|.|TRBV6-6
CASSILQGAQNIQYF
TGTGCCAGCAGCATCTTGCAGGGTGCGCAAAACATTCAGTACTTC
>.|TRBJ1-1|.|TRBV18
CASSRGSNTEAFF
TGTGCCAGCTCACGTGGATCCAACACTGAAGCTTTCTTT
>.|TRBJ2-5|.|TRBV11-2
CASSLQETQYF
TGTGCCAGCAGCCTACAGGAAACCCAGTACTTC
>few|TRBJ2-5|.|TRBV7-3
CASSLNGGAETQYF
TGTGCCAGCAGCTTAAATGGGGGTGCGGAGACCCAGTACTTC
>.|TRBJ1-4|.|TRBV29-1
CSVVERNEKLFF
TGCAGCGTTGTAGAGAGGAATGAAAAACTGTTTTTT
>.|TRBJ2-1|.|TRBV4-1
CASSQDYHPSSYNEQFF
TGCGCCAGCAGCCAAGATTACCACCCGAGCTCCTACAATGAGCAGTTCTTC
>.|TRBJ1-5|.|TRBV28
CASSLRRYSNQPQHF
TGTGCCAGCAGCCTCAGGAGGTATAGCAATCAGCCCCAGCATTTT
>.|TRBJ1-4|TRBD1|TRBV5-1
CATSDRGQANEKLFF
TGCGCCACCAGCGACAGGGGGCAGGCTAATGAAAAACTGTTTTTT
>.|TRBJ1-5|TRBD1|TRBV28
CASSLTGDFVQPQHF
TGTGCCAGCAGCCTTACAGGGGATTTTGTTCAGCCCCAGCATTTT
>.|TRBJ2-3|TRBD1|TRBV10-1
CASSDRTGSDTQYF
TGCGCCAGCAGTGACAGGACAGGGTCAGATACGCAGTATTTT
>.|TRBJ2-1|.|TRBV18
CASSPSLWNEQFF
TGTGCCAGCTCACCTTCGCTATGGAATGAGCAGTTCTTC
>few|TRBJ1-5|.|TRBV19
CASSRSASPKTVNQPQHF
TGTGCCAGTAGTAGATCAGCCTCTCCCAAGACGGTTAATCAGCCCCAGCATTTT
>few|TRBJ2-7|.|TRBV6-6
CASSYSPDGTYEQYF
TGTGCCAGCAGTTATTCCCCCGATGGGACCTACGAGCAGTACTTC
>.|TRBJ2-7|TRBD1|TRBV5-1
CASNSATGVVEQYF
TGCGCCAGCAACTCCGCGACAGGGGTCGTCGAGCAGTACTTC
>once|TRBJ2-7|.|TRBV10-1
CASSEGKMGLPLREQYF
TGCGCCAGCAGCGAAGGTAAAATGGGACTCCCGCTGAGGGAGCAGTACTTC
>.|TRBJ2-7|TRBD1|TRBV5-4
CASSEWDRSYEQYF
TGTGCCAGCAGCGAATGGGACAGATCCTACGAGCAGTACTTC
>.|TRBJ1-6|.|TRBV7-8
CASSPRARGEDNSPLHF
TGTGCCAGCAGCCCCCGTGCCAGGGGTGAAGATAATTCACCCCTCCACTTT
>.|TRBJ1-5|.|TRBV4-1
CASSQERAKSNQPQHF
TGCGCCAGCAGCCAAGAACGGGCGAAGAGCAATCAGCCCCAGCATTTT
>.|TRBJ2-6|.|TRBV19
CASSNSGRRTGSGANVLTF
TGTGCCAGTAGTAATAGCGGCAGGAGGACTGGCTCTGGGGCCAACGTCCTGACTTTC
>.|TRBJ2-3|.|TRBV7-2
CASSLASTASSTDTQYF
TGTGCCAGCAGCTTAGCCAGTACCGCTTCTAGCACAGATACGCAGTATTTT
>.|TRBJ1-2|.|TRBV9
CASAPGGQAPLVGYTF
TGTGCCAGCGCCCCTGGGGGGCAGGCCCCTTTGGTCGGCTACACCTTC
>.|TRBJ2-2|TRBD1|TRBV10-1
CASSEGQGNTGELFF
TGCGCCAGCAGTGAGGGACAGGGAAACACCGGGGAGCTGTTTTTT
>once|TRBJ1-6|.|TRBV6-5
CASSYSSSSYNSPLHF
TGTGCCAGCAGTTACTCATCCAGCTCCTATAATTCACCCCTCCACTTT
>.|TRBJ2-7|.|TRBV14
CASSQGVERMYF
TGTGCCAGCAGCCAAGGGGTTGAGCGTATGTACTTC
>once|TRBJ2-7|.|TRBV28
CASSIRAHEQYF
TGTGCCAGCAGTATCAGGGCCCACGAGCAGTACTTC
>few|TRBJ1-1|TRBD1|TRBV28
CASMGSGGWSTEAFF
TGTGCCAGCATGGGATCAGGGGGCTGGAGCACTGAAGCTTTCTTT
>many|TRBJ2-2|.|TRBV9
CASSVARGARTGELFF
TGTGCCAGCAGCGTAGCGAGGGGGGCGAGGACCGGGGAGCTGTTTTTT
>.|TRBJ1-5|.|TRBV30
CAWSGRSGQPQHF
TGTGCCTGGAGCGGCCGATCCGGACAGCCCCAGCATTTT
>.|TRBJ2-7|TRBD1|TRBV5-5
CASSITPGQKRYEQYF
TGTGCCAGCAGCATTACCCCGGGACAGAAAAGATACGAGCAGTACTTC
>once|TRBJ1-4|.|TRBV7-2
CASSLGPGRADRLFF
TGTGCCAGCAGCTTAGGCCCTGGCAGGGCAGATAGACTGTTTTTT
>.|TRBJ2-1|.|TRBV18
CASSPPVQVRTFF
TGTGCCAGCTCACCACCCGTTCAGGTCCGGACGTTCTTC
>.|TRBJ2-5|TRBD1|TRBV5-4
CASRETDRAETQYF
TGTGCCAGCAGGGAAACCGACAGGGCAGAGACCCAGTACTTC
>.|TRBJ2-7|TRBD1|TRBV11-1
CASSFPSPRDRVLYYEQYF
TGTGCCAGCAGCTTTCCCTCCCCTCGAGACAGGGTTCTTTACTACGAGCAGTACTTC
>few|TRBJ2-5|TRBD2|TRBV9
CASSGAGGRGETQYF
TGTGCCAGCAGCGGTGCGGGGGGAAGAGGAGAGACCCAGTACTTC
>.|TRBJ2-7|.|TRBV2
CASSDRYEQYF
TGTGCCAGCAGTGACAGATACGAGCAGTACTTC